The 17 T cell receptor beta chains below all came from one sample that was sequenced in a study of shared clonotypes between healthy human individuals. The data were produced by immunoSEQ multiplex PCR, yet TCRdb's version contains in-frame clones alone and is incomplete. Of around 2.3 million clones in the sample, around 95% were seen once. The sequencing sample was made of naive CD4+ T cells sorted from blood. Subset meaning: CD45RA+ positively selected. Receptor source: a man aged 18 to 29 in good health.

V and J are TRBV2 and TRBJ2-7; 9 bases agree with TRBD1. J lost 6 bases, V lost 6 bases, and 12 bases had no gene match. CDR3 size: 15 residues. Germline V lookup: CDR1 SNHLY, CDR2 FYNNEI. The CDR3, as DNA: TGTGCCAGCAGCAAAGCCGGGACAGGGCACAGCGAGCAGTACTTC. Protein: CASSKAGTGHSEQYF.

The chain's CDR3 is CASSESWGGADGYTF. In nucleotides, the CDR3 is TGTGCCAGCAGTGAATCCTGGGGGGGGGCCGATGGCTACACCTTC. The rearrangement joins TRBV6-1 to TRBJ1-2; D is possibly TRBD1 (6 bases). Germline CDR1 is MNHNS and CDR2 is SASEGT. Between the trimmed V and J ends, which lost 2 bases and 6 bases, there was a span of 16 bases. The CDR3 has 15 residues.

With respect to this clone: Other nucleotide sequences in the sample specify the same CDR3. CDR3 nucleotide sequence: TGCAGTGCTAGTCCGGACACTGAAGCTTTCTTT. Protein product: CSASPDTEAFF. V gene TRBV20-1 combines with J gene TRBJ1-1; D is ambiguous. The CDR3 totals 11 residues. Between the trimmed V and J ends, which lost 3 bases and 3 bases, there was a span of 5 bases. Per germline, CDR1 DFQATT and CDR2 SNEGSKA (reference sequence).

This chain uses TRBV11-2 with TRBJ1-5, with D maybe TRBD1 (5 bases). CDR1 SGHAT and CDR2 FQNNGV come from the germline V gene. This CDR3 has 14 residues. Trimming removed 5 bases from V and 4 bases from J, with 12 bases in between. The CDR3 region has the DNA TGTGCCAGCAGCAGTACCAAGGGGAATCAGCCCCAGCATTTT. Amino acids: CASSSTKGNQPQHF.

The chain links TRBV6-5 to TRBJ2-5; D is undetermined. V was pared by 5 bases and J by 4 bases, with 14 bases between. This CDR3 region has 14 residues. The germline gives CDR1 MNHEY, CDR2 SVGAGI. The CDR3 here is CASSPAFARETQYF. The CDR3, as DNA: TGTGCCAGCAGTCCGGCCTTCGCGCGAGAGACCCAGTACTTC.

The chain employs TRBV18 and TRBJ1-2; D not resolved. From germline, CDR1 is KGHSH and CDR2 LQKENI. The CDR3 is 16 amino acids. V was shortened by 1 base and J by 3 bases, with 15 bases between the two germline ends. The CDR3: CASSPLSKAYDYGYTF. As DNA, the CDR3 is TGTGCCAGCTCACCACTCTCCAAAGCGTACGACTATGGCTACACCTTC.

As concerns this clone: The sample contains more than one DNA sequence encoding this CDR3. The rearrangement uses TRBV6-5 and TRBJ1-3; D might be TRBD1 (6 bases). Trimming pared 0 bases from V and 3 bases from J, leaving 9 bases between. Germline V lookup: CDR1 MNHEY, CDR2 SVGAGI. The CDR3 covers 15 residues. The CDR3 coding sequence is TGTGCCAGCAGTTACTCCACAGGGAGTGGAAACACCATATATTTT. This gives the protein CASSYSTGSGNTIYF.

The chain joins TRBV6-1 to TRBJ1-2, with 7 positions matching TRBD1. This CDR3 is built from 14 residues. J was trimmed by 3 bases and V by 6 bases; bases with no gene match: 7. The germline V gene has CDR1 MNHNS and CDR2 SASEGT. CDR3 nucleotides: TGTGCCAGCAGCCGACAGGGTAAGGACTATGGCTACACCTTC. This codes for CASSRQGKDYGYTF.

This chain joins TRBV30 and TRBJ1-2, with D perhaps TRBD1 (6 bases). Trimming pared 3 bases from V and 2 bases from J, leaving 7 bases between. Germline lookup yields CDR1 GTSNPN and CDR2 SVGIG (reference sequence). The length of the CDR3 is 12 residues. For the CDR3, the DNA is TGTGCCTGGAGGGGGACAAACTATGGCTACACCTTC. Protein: CAWRGTNYGYTF.

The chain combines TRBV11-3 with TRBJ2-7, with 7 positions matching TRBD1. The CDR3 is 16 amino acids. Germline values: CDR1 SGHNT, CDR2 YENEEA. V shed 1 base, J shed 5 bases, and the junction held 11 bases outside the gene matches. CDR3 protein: CASSLGTGLGVNEQYF. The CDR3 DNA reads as TGTGCCAGCAGCTTAGGGACAGGCCTGGGCGTCAACGAGCAGTACTTC.

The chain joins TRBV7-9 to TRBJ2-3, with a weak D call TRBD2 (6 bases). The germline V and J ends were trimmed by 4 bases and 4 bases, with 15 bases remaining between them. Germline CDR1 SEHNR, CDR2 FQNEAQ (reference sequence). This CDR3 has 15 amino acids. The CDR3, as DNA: TGTGCCAGCAGCTACCGAGGACTAAGGGCAGATACGCAGTATTTT. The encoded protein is CASSYRGLRADTQYF.

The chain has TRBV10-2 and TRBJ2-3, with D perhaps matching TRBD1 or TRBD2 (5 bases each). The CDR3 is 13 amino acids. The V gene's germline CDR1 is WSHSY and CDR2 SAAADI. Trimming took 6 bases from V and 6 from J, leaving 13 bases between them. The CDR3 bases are TGCGCCAGCAGGGTTCAGGGAGTGGATACGCAGTATTTT. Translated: CASRVQGVDTQYF.

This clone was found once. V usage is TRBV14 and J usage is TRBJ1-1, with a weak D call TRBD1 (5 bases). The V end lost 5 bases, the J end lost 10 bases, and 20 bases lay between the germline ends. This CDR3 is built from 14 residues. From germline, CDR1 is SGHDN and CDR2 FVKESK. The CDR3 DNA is TGTGCCAGCAGCGAGGGGACGTCTGACGCGCGAGCTTTCTTT. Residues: CASSEGTSDARAFF.

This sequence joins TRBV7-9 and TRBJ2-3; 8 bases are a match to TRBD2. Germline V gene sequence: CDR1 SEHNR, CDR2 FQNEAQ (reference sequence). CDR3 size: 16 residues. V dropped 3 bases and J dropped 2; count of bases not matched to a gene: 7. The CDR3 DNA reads TGTGCCAGCAGCTTGTCCTTAGCGGGGTTCACAGATACGCAGTATTTT. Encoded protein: CASSLSLAGFTDTQYF.

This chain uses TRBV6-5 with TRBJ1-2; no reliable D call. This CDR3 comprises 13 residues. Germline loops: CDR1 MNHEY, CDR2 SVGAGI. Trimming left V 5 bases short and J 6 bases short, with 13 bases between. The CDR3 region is CASSLLGPNGYTF. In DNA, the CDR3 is TGTGCCAGCAGTCTCTTAGGGCCCAATGGCTACACCTTC.

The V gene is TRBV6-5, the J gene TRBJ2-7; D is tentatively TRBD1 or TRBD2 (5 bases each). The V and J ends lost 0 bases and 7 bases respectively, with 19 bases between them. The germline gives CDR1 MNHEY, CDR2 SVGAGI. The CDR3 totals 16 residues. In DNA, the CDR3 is TGTGCCAGCAGTTACTCGCCGGGATGGGGCCAAGATGAGCAGTACTTC. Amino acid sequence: CASSYSPGWGQDEQYF.

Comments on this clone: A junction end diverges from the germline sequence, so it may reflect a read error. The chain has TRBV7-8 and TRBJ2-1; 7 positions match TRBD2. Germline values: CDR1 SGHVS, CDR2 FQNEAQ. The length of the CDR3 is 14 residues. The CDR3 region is CASSPTSLALERFF. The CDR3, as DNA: TGTGCCAGCAGCCCTACATCACTAGCGCTCGAGCGGTTCTTC. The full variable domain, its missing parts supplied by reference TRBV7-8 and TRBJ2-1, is GAGVSQSPRYKVAKRGQDVALRCDPISGHVSLFWYQQALGQGPEFLTYFQNEAQLDKSGLPSDRFFAERPEGSVSTLKIQRTQQEDSAVYLCASSPTSLALERFFGPGTRLTVL.